The 28 T cell receptor beta chains presented below share a single source sample, sequenced in a study of cytomegalovirus exposure and HLA in healthy donors. The primer mix had 60 Vbeta and 13 Jbeta primers. Profiled with immunoSEQ multiplex PCR; TCRdb holds only in-frame clones, not every one. Among approximately 97,000 clones listed, roughly four fifths were seen once. What was sequenced was PBMCs. The receptors were gathered from a man in his forties in good health and CMV-seronegative.

The chain couples TRBV6-5 to TRBJ1-2; TRBD1 is a possible D gene (5 bases). V was trimmed by 0 bases and J by 4 bases, leaving 15 bases between them. The CDR3 runs 16 residues. Germline loops: CDR1 MNHEY, CDR2 SVGAGI. The CDR3 is CASSYSAGVLSYGYTF. The CDR3 bases are TGTGCCAGCAGTTACTCTGCGGGGGTTCTGTCCTATGGCTACACCTTC.

Comments on this clone: At one end, the junction sequence differs from germline, possibly due to a read error. V gene TRBV27 combines with J gene TRBJ1-1; TRBD1 aligns across 8 bases. The germline gives CDR1 MNHEY, CDR2 SMNVEV (reference sequence). CDR3 length: 16 residues. The DNA of the CDR3 is TGTGCCATCAGTTCCCCCTTCGTACAGGGGGGAACTGAAGCTTTCTTT. This codes for CAISSPFVQGGTEAFF.

The chain recombines TRBV7-2 with TRBJ1-6, with D possibly matching TRBD1 (6 bases). The germline CDR1 and CDR2 sequences are SGHTA and FQGNSA. Trimming shortened V by 0 bases and J by 9 bases, and 12 bases separated the two germline ends. The CDR3 extends over 15 amino acids. The CDR3 region is CASSLALGAPSPLHF. In DNA form, the CDR3 reads TGTGCCAGCAGCTTAGCGCTGGGGGCGCCTTCACCCCTCCACTTT.

The chain couples TRBV14 to TRBJ2-5; 7 bases are shared with TRBD1. The CDR3 consists of 15 residues. J was trimmed by 2 bases and V by 2 bases; bases with no gene match: 5. Germline CDR1 reads SGHDN; CDR2 reads FVKESK. The CDR3 protein is CASSQKGQPQETQYF. CDR3 in DNA: TGTGCCAGCAGCCAAAAGGGACAGCCGCAAGAGACCCAGTACTTC.

CDR3 sequence reads: CASSGLAGNPSYEQYF. Written as DNA, the CDR3 is TGTGCCAGTAGCGGACTAGCGGGGAACCCCTCCTACGAGCAGTACTTC. The chain recombines TRBV19 with TRBJ2-7, with 12 bases lining up with TRBD2. The ends lost 6 bases at V and 0 bases at J; junction bases unmatched: 6. CDR1 is LNHDA, CDR2 SQIVND, per germline (reference sequence). The CDR3 consists of 16 residues.

This chain uses TRBV5-1 with TRBJ2-7; 10 bases align to TRBD2. J gave up 5 bases and V 0 bases, and 5 bases lay outside the gene matches. The CDR3 has 15 residues. The germline V gene encodes CDR1 SGHRS and CDR2 YFSETQ. The CDR3 loop reads CASSLAISGGNEQYF. In nucleotides, the CDR3 is TGCGCCAGCAGCTTGGCAATTAGCGGGGGGAACGAGCAGTACTTC.

The chain uses TRBV4-2 and TRBJ2-5, with 9 positions matching TRBD2. V was clipped by 0 bases and J by 2 bases; unmatched bases: 7. The CDR3 loop spans 17 amino acids. Germline CDR1 is LGHNA and CDR2 is YNFKEQ. Here the CDR3 reads CASSQDPSGAEQETQYF. As DNA, the CDR3 is TGTGCCAGCAGCCAAGATCCTAGCGGGGCTGAACAAGAGACCCAGTACTTC.

This clone was recorded once. The V and J genes are TRBV10-2 and TRBJ2-7, with 7 bases matching TRBD1. This CDR3 is 14 amino acids long. Losses at the gene ends were 6 bases for V and 4 bases for J; bases not matched to a gene: 9. Germline assignment: CDR1 WSHSY and CDR2 SAAADI. CDR3 sequence (DNA): TGCGCCAGCAGCACGACAGGGAACCTGTACGAGCAGTACTTC. Its protein product is CASSTTGNLYEQYF.

The chain employs TRBV11-1 and TRBJ1-1, with D tentatively TRBD1 (5 bases). Trimming shortened V by 2 bases and J by 0 bases, and 10 bases separated the two germline ends. Looked up from germline, CDR1 is SGHAT and CDR2 is FQDESV (reference sequence). The CDR3 consists of 15 residues. The CDR3 region is CASSLLPDMNTEAFF. CDR3 DNA: TGTGCCAGCAGCTTACTTCCGGACATGAACACTGAAGCTTTCTTT. The variable domain in full, completed from reference TRBV11-1 and TRBJ1-1, reads EAEVAQSPRYKITEKSQAVAFWCDPISGHATLYWYRQILGQGPELLVQFQDESVVDDSQLPKDRFSAERLKGVDSTLKIQPAELGDSAMYLCASSLLPDMNTEAFFGQGTRLTVV.

The DNA for the CDR3 is TGCGCCAGCAGCTTTTCCCCAGGGGGGCAAGAGACCCAGTACTTC. Its protein product is CASSFSPGGQETQYF. The genes are TRBV5-1 and TRBJ2-5, with D maybe TRBD1 (7 bases). CDR3 length equals 15 residues. Per germline, CDR1 SGHRS and CDR2 YFSETQ. Trimming took 2 bases from V and 2 from J, leaving 13 bases between them.

V is TRBV6-8 and J is TRBJ2-7; D may be TRBD1 (5 bases). The CDR3 length is 15 residues. Trimming removed 3 bases from V and 6 bases from J, with 18 bases in between. Germline V gene data show CDR1 as MNHGY and CDR2 as SAAAGT. The CDR3 sequence: CASSYGAGSPPEQYF. The CDR3 DNA follows: TGTGCCAGCAGTTATGGGGCAGGGTCACCCCCCGAGCAGTACTTC.

The chain carries TRBV5-1 and TRBJ2-7, with 8 positions matching TRBD1. The germline V gene has CDR1 SGHRS and CDR2 YFSETQ. Germline trimming cut 2 bases from V and 3 bases from J; bases unmatched to any gene: 10. This CDR3 is built from 16 residues. The CDR3 region has the DNA TGCGCCAGCAGCTTACTTGGACAGGGCAGTATCTACGAGCAGTACTTC. Translation: CASSLLGQGSIYEQYF. The full variable domain, rest sourced from reference TRBV5-1 and TRBJ2-7, is KAGVTQTPRYLIKTRGQQVTLSCSPISGHRSVSWYQQTPGQGLQFLFEYFSETQRNKGNFPGRFSGRQFSNSRSEMNVSTLELGDSALYLCASSLLGQGSIYEQYFGPGTRLTVT.

This chain uses TRBV11-1 with TRBJ1-1, with TRBD1 matching over 8 bases. The CDR3 covers 15 residues. Trimming removed 0 bases from V and 5 bases from J; junction bases left unmatched: 5. Germline CDR1 SGHAT, CDR2 FQDESV (reference sequence). The DNA of the CDR3 is TGTGCCAGCAGCTTAGCAGGACAGGGTGGAACTGAAGCTTTCTTT. This translates into CASSLAGQGGTEAFF.

This clone was seen a handful of times. The rearrangement joins TRBV12-5 to TRBJ2-7; D not certain. CDR1 and CDR2 (germline): LGHNT, FRNRAP. Trimming stripped 7 bases from V and 0 bases from J, with 13 bases between. The CDR3 length is 14 residues. The CDR3 spells CASASDLGSYEQYF. The CDR3 DNA reads TGTGCTAGTGCATCCGACTTAGGCTCCTACGAGCAGTACTTC.

The chain combines TRBV25-1 with TRBJ2-5; D gene unclear. The CDR3 runs to 14 residues. Trimming took 3 bases from V and 5 from J, leaving 13 bases between them. Germline CDR1 is MGHDK and CDR2 is SYGVNS. The CDR3 sequence: CASSDPGLGETQYF. CDR3 DNA: TGTGCCAGCAGTGACCCCGGCCTCGGGGAGACCCAGTACTTC.

V is TRBV7-8 and J is TRBJ1-4; tentatively, D is TRBD1 (6 bases). Looked up from germline, CDR1 is SGHVS and CDR2 is FQNEAQ. V was trimmed by 3 bases and J by 8 bases, leaving 16 bases between them. This CDR3 is 15 amino acids long. In nucleotides, the CDR3 is TGTGCCAGCAGCTTCAACAGGGACCCCTGGGAAAAACTGTTTTTT. Protein product: CASSFNRDPWEKLFF.

V is TRBV5-4 and J is TRBJ1-2; D unresolved. There are 15 residues in the CDR3. CDR1 is SGHNT and CDR2 is YYREEE in the germline V gene (reference sequence). V was cut by 0 bases and J by 3 bases, with 12 bases left in between. CDR3 loop: CASSLVGSPYYGYTF. CDR3 nucleotide sequence: TGTGCCAGCAGCTTGGTAGGGAGTCCGTACTATGGCTACACCTTC.

This clone was recorded a few times. This chain connects TRBV11-2 to TRBJ1-2, with 11 bases identical to TRBD1. V lost 6 bases and J lost 4; bases outside the gene matches: 10. Germline V gives CDR1 SGHAT, CDR2 FQNNGV. The CDR3 has 16 amino acids. Here the CDR3 DNA reads TGTGCCAGCAGATCAACCGGGACAGGGGGAGCCTATGGCTACACCTTC. Translation gives CASRSTGTGGAYGYTF.

This chain uses TRBV4-3 with TRBJ2-2; 8 bases map to TRBD1. Looked up from germline, CDR1 is LGHNA and CDR2 is YSLEER. The trim removed 5 bases at V and 3 bases at J, leaving 17 bases unmatched. The CDR3 runs 19 residues. Here the CDR3 DNA reads TGCGCCAGCAGCTCCTTGTACACCTCGACAGGGGCTTACACCGGGGAGCTGTTTTTT. Protein product: CASSSLYTSTGAYTGELFF.

V gene TRBV5-1 combines with J gene TRBJ1-6; TRBD1 might be the D (6 bases). CDR3 size: 15 residues. V lost 0 bases and J 8 bases, leaving 12 bases between the germline ends. Germline V lookup: CDR1 SGHRS, CDR2 YFSETQ. CDR3 nucleotides: TGCGCCAGCAGCTTGGCGTACCAGGGGTATTCACCCCTCCACTTT. Translation gives CASSLAYQGYSPLHF. Complete variable domain (other parts from reference TRBV5-1 and TRBJ1-6): KAGVTQTPRYLIKTRGQQVTLSCSPISGHRSVSWYQQTPGQGLQFLFEYFSETQRNKGNFPGRFSGRQFSNSRSEMNVSTLELGDSALYLCASSLAYQGYSPLHFGNGTRLTVT.

The J gene is TRBJ2-1, the V gene TRBV7-9, with 7 bases fitting TRBD2. The CDR3 is 15 amino acids. The germline CDR1 and CDR2 sequences are SEHNR and FQNEAQ (reference sequence). Trimming at V came to 1 base and at J to 1 base, leaving 1 base not matched to a gene. The CDR3 sequence: CASSLGGGSYNEQFF. In nucleotides, the CDR3 is TGTGCCAGCAGCTTAGGCGGGGGTTCCTACAATGAGCAGTTCTTC.

V gene TRBV2 combines with J gene TRBJ1-6, with D unresolved. The CDR3 spans 13 residues. CDR1 and CDR2 from the germline V gene are SNHLY and FYNNEI. The V gene lost 4 bases and the J gene lost 10 bases, with 11 bases spanning the gap. CDR3 protein: CASSGLQYSPLHF. DNA of the CDR3: TGTGCCAGCAGTGGACTCCAATACTCACCCCTCCACTTT.

The chain carries TRBV6-1 and TRBJ1-5; 7 nucleotides line up with TRBD1. The CDR3 runs 15 residues. Germline V gene lookup returns CDR1 MNHNS and CDR2 SASEGT. The V segment lost 2 bases and the J segment 3 bases; nucleotides outside the gene matches: 4. DNA for the CDR3: TGTGCCAGCAGTGAATGGACAGGCTACAATCAGCCCCAGCATTTT. It codes for CASSEWTGYNQPQHF.

Of note for this clone: Mismatch with germline at one junction end may stem from a read error. The genes are TRBV28 and TRBJ1-2; D gene ambiguous. The CDR3 runs 13 residues. Germline V gene sequence: CDR1 MDHEN, CDR2 SYDVKM. The CDR3 spells CASSLVSNYRYTF. CDR3 sequence (DNA): TGTGCCAGCAGTTTGGTCTCCAACTATCGCTACACCTTC.

This chain uses TRBV13 with TRBJ2-1; D is perhaps TRBD1 (6 bases). The CDR3 has 15 amino acids. V was clipped by 4 bases and J by 5 bases, with 15 bases between them. Germline V gene data show CDR1 as PRHDT and CDR2 as FYEKMQ (reference sequence). DNA for the CDR3: TGTGCCAGCAGCTCAGGCTACAGGGTTAACAATGAGCAGTTCTTC. Residues: CASSSGYRVNNEQFF.

This clone has only one observation. The gene calls are TRBV5-1 and TRBJ2-5; 10 bases line up with TRBD1. The CDR3 runs to 15 residues. Trimming took 0 bases from V and 4 from J; bases not matched to a gene: 3. The germline gives CDR1 SGHRS, CDR2 YFSETQ. This chain's CDR3 is CASSLGQGARETQYF. Written as DNA, the CDR3 is TGCGCCAGCAGCTTGGGACAGGGGGCGCGAGAGACCCAGTACTTC.

V usage is TRBV2 and J usage is TRBJ2-7; TRBD1 is a possible D gene (6 bases). V was shortened by 5 bases and J by 4 bases, with 15 bases between the two germline ends. Germline V CDR1 and CDR2: SNHLY, FYNNEI. The CDR3 is 14 residues long. CDR3 in amino acids: CASSLGRGGYEQYF. The CDR3 DNA reads as TGTGCCAGCAGTCTGGGCAGGGGTGGGTACGAGCAGTACTTC. The full variable domain, its missing parts supplied by reference TRBV2 and TRBJ2-7, is EPEVTQTPSHQVTQMGQEVILRCVPISNHLYFYWYRQILGQKVEFLVSFYNNEISEKSEIFDDQFSVERPDGSNFTLKIRSTKLEDSAMYFCASSLGRGGYEQYFGPGTRLTVT.

Only a few counts were recorded for this clone. The rearrangement links TRBV2 to TRBJ2-5; 8 positions agree with TRBD1. In germline, CDR1 is SNHLY, CDR2 FYNNEI. The CDR3 has 12 residues. V lost 11 bases, J lost 5 bases, and 7 bases stayed unmatched. The CDR3 coding sequence is TGTGCCGCACAGGGGGTCGGGGAGACCCAGTACTTC. Amino acid sequence: CAAQGVGETQYF.